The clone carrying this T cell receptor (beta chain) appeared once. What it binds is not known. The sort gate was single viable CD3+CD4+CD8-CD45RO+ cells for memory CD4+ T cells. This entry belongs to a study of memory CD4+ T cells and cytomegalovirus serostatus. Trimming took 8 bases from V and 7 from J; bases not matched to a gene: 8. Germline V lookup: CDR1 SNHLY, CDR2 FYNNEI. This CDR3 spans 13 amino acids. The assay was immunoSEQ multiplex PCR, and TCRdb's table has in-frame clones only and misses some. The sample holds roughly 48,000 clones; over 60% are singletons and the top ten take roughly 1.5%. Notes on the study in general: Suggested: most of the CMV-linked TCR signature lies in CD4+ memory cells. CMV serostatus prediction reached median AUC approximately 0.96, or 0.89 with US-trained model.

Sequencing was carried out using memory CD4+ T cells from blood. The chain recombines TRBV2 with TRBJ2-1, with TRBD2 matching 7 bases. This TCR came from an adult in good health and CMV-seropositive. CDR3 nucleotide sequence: TGTGCCAGCCTGGGACTATTTTCAAATGAGCAGTTCTTC. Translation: CASLGLFSNEQFF.